Below, 30 T cell receptor beta chains from the same sample are listed, as sequenced in a study of blood T cell repertoires in COVID-19. Sequencing was performed with immunoSEQ multiplex PCR; in TCRdb, only in-frame clones are kept and a portion is missing. Of approximately 170,000 clones detected, roughly 84% appear once; the ten largest clones hold about 6.9%. Sequenced: peripheral blood. These receptors all stem from a man older than 75 with COVID-19, enrolled during active disease.

The chain employs TRBV12-3 or TRBV12-4 and TRBJ1-1; 9 positions agree with TRBD1. CDR3 length: 12 amino acids. The junction had 8 bases not matched to a gene; V was cut back by 7 bases and J by 11 bases. The CDR3 spells CASTWDRAFAFF. The CDR3 DNA follows: TGTGCCAGCACTTGGGACAGGGCTTTCGCTTTCTTT.

The chain has TRBV5-4 and TRBJ2-7, with 8 bases identical to TRBD2. The CDR3 covers 15 residues. Germline V gene data show CDR1 as SGHNT and CDR2 as YYREEE (reference sequence). Trimming at V came to 4 bases and at J to 0 bases, leaving 6 bases not matched to a gene. The DNA of the CDR3 is TGTGCCAGCAGCCGTAGCGGGGCCGTCTCCTACGAGCAGTACTTC. This codes for CASSRSGAVSYEQYF. The full variable domain, rest sourced from reference TRBV5-4 and TRBJ2-7, is ETGVTQSPTHLIKTRGQQVTLRCSSQSGHNTVSWYQQALGQGPQFIFQYYREEENGRGNFPPRFSGLQFPNYSSELNVNALELDDSALYLCASSRSGAVSYEQYFGPGTRLTVT.

This clone showed up just a few times. This chain connects TRBV4-1 to TRBJ1-3; D uncertain. This CDR3 has 17 amino acids. CDR1 is MGHRA, CDR2 YSYEKL, per germline. V dropped 1 base and J dropped 0 bases, with 13 bases sitting between them. In DNA form, the CDR3 reads TGCGCCAGCAGCCAAGCCGAACAGCCTTTCTCTGGAAACACCATATATTTT. This encodes CASSQAEQPFSGNTIYF.

The rearrangement links TRBV10-1 to TRBJ1-2; D unclear. V was cut by 6 bases and J by 5 bases, with 13 bases left in between. The CDR3 covers 13 residues. Per germline, CDR1 WNHNN and CDR2 SYGVQD (reference sequence). As DNA, the CDR3 is TGCGCCAGCAGCGGGAAGGGTCTTTATGGCTACACCTTC. It yields the protein CASSGKGLYGYTF.

The chain recombines TRBV28 with TRBJ1-5; D unclear. From germline, CDR1 is MDHEN and CDR2 SYDVKM. The V and J ends lost 6 bases and 3 bases respectively, with 12 bases between them. The CDR3 totals 14 residues. CDR3 region: CASRLGRANQPQHF. The CDR3 DNA reads as TGTGCCAGCAGACTCGGGAGGGCCAATCAGCCCCAGCATTTT.

This chain uses TRBV27 with TRBJ2-7; 13 bases map to TRBD2. CDR3 length: 16 amino acids. CDR1 and CDR2 from the germline V gene are MNHEY and SMNVEV (reference sequence). Trimming took 6 bases from V and 1 from J; bases not matched to a gene: 6. CDR3 nucleotides: TGTGCCAGCAGCGGACTAGCGGGGGTGAGTTCCTACGAGCAGTACTTC. Translating it yields CASSGLAGVSSYEQYF.

The chain joins TRBV11-3 to TRBJ2-3; D is unclear. Germline V gives CDR1 SGHNT, CDR2 YENEEA. The CDR3 is 15 residues long. Trimming left V 1 base short and J 0 bases short, with 8 bases between. This CDR3 reads CASSLGALSTDTQYF. CDR3 DNA sequence: TGTGCCAGCAGCTTAGGAGCCCTGAGCACAGATACGCAGTATTTT.

The V call is TRBV6-1, the J call TRBJ1-2, with a weak D call TRBD1 (5 bases). V was trimmed by 2 bases and J by 8 bases, leaving 15 bases between them. Germline V lookup: CDR1 MNHNS, CDR2 SASEGT. The CDR3 is 14 residues long. Here the CDR3 reads CASSEIARVDGYTF. The DNA for the CDR3 is TGTGCCAGCAGTGAAATAGCCAGGGTCGACGGCTACACCTTC.

The chain joins TRBV5-1 to TRBJ1-2, with no clear D. V was cut by 2 bases and J by 1 base, with 12 bases left in between. CDR3 size: 15 residues. CDR1 and CDR2 from the germline V gene are SGHRS and YFSETQ. The CDR3 sequence: CASSFTAEFNYGYTF. CDR3 in DNA: TGCGCCAGCAGCTTTACGGCGGAATTTAACTATGGCTACACCTTC.

The V and J genes are TRBV6-1 and TRBJ1-5, with unresolved D. Looked up from germline, CDR1 is MNHNS and CDR2 is SASEGT. This CDR3 contains 15 residues. Trimming pared 2 bases from V and 4 bases from J, leaving 12 bases between. For the CDR3, the DNA is TGTGCCAGCAGTGAAAATCACAGTTGGAATCAGCCCCAGCATTTT. The encoded protein is CASSENHSWNQPQHF.

This clone occurred once. The rearrangement joins TRBV6-5 to TRBJ1-1; the match to TRBD1 covers 11 bases. Germline loops: CDR1 MNHEY, CDR2 SVGAGI. The CDR3 is 13 residues long. Germline trimming cut 6 bases from V and 5 bases from J; bases unmatched to any gene: 2. The DNA for the CDR3 is TGTGCCAGCAGGCGGGACAGGGGGACTGAAGCTTTCTTT. As protein: CASRRDRGTEAFF.

This chain links TRBV5-6 with TRBJ1-1; possibly TRBD1 for D (6 bases). CDR3 length equals 13 residues. Trimming cost V 5 bases and J 4 bases, with 12 bases left between them. Germline CDR1 SGHDT, CDR2 YYEEEE. The CDR3 nucleotides are TGTGCCAGCAGTCGGTACAGGGTCACTGAAGCTTTCTTT. As protein: CASSRYRVTEAFF.

The sample holds a few counts of this clone. The chain joins TRBV5-1 to TRBJ1-6; a weak D match, TRBD1 (6 bases). V was clipped by 0 bases and J by 9 bases, with 16 bases between them. The germline gives CDR1 SGHRS, CDR2 YFSETQ. The CDR3 sequence is 16 residues long. The CDR3 coding sequence is TGCGCCAGCAGCTTGGCAGGGGACCAATCTATTTCACCCCTCCACTTT. Translated, it gives CASSLAGDQSISPLHF.

The rearrangement uses TRBV2 and TRBJ1-1; D gene unclear. Between the trimmed V and J ends, which lost 4 bases and 1 base, there was a span of 4 bases. The CDR3 has 12 residues. Germline CDR1 is SNHLY and CDR2 is FYNNEI. CDR3: CASSVRNTEAFF. The DNA of the CDR3 is TGTGCCAGCAGTGTCAGGAACACTGAAGCTTTCTTT.

This chain connects TRBV7-3 to TRBJ2-1, with D possibly TRBD1 on 5 matching bases. Per germline, CDR1 SGHTA and CDR2 FQGTGA. Trimming stripped 0 bases from V and 4 bases from J, with 10 bases between. This CDR3 contains 15 residues. Written as DNA, the CDR3 is TGTGCCAGCAGCTTAACGGGGCAGGTTTACAATGAGCAGTTCTTC. This gives the protein CASSLTGQVYNEQFF.

This clone has just one count. The genes are TRBV12-3 or TRBV12-4 and TRBJ1-2; D not certain. This CDR3 has 10 residues. V lost 5 bases and J 7 bases, leaving 5 bases between the germline ends. The DNA of the CDR3 is TGTGCCAGCAGTATCTCTGGCTACACCTTC. Translated, it gives CASSISGYTF.

This sequence joins TRBV5-1 and TRBJ2-2, with a tentative D call TRBD2 (6 bases). CDR3 length equals 15 residues. In germline, CDR1 is SGHRS, CDR2 YFSETQ. Trimming left V 4 bases short and J 4 bases short, with 14 bases between. The CDR3 sequence: CASSLGGAATGELFF. The CDR3 coding sequence is TGCGCCAGCAGCCTCGGAGGGGCGGCCACCGGGGAGCTGTTTTTT.

The genes are TRBV3-1 (or the pseudogene TRBV3-2) and TRBJ2-2, with 10 bases aligning to TRBD2. J lost 6 bases, V lost 1 base, and 11 bases had no gene match. CDR3 length: 18 amino acids. Germline CDR1 LGHDT, CDR2 YNNKEL (reference sequence). This CDR3 reads CASSQVPSGGAGAGELFF. The DNA of the CDR3 is TGTGCCAGCAGCCAAGTCCCAAGCGGGGGGGCCGGGGCCGGGGAGCTGTTTTTT.

The V call is TRBV4-2, the J call TRBJ1-1; 9 bases line up with TRBD1. V dropped 0 bases and J dropped 5; count of bases not matched to a gene: 7. This CDR3 comprises 16 residues. Germline loops: CDR1 LGHNA, CDR2 YNFKEQ. The CDR3 nucleotides read TGTGCCAGCAGCCAAGATCTACAGGGGGCAGGGACTGAAGCTTTCTTT. Its translation is CASSQDLQGAGTEAFF.

This clone was picked up one time. The chain employs TRBV10-3 and TRBJ2-7; TRBD1 matches 8 bases. The germline V gene encodes CDR1 ENHRY and CDR2 SYGVKD. After removal of 2 bases from V and 4 bases from J, the junction contained 1 base not matched to a gene. The CDR3 covers 13 residues. This chain's CDR3 is CAISEDRGYEQYF. DNA for the CDR3: TGTGCCATCAGTGAGGACAGGGGTTACGAGCAGTACTTC.

The CDR3 sequence: CASSPSGVYTEAFF. CDR3 nucleotides: TGTGCCAGCAGCCCGTCAGGGGTTTACACTGAAGCTTTCTTT. This rearrangement joins TRBV11-2 to TRBJ1-1; tentatively, D is TRBD1 (6 bases). The CDR3 length is 14 residues. Germline CDR1 is SGHAT and CDR2 is FQNNGV. V gave up 5 bases and J gave up 3 bases, with 13 bases separating them.

This rearrangement joins TRBV28 to TRBJ1-3, with 8 bases identical to TRBD1. The trim removed 6 bases at V and 3 bases at J, leaving 19 bases unmatched. The germline V gene has CDR1 MDHEN and CDR2 SYDVKM. There are 19 residues in the CDR3. In DNA, the CDR3 is TGTGCCAGCAGCAAACCTTTTAAGGCAGGGGGCGTTTTTGGAAACACCATATATTTT. It specifies CASSKPFKAGGVFGNTIYF.

The chain uses TRBV6-5 and TRBJ1-3; possible D gene TRBD1, 5 bases. The CDR3 runs 12 residues. Germline V gene lookup returns CDR1 MNHEY and CDR2 SVGAGI. Trimming took off 8 bases at V and 8 bases at J, with 13 bases between the two ends. CDR3 residues: CASRGVLDTIYF. The CDR3 nucleotides read TGTGCCAGCCGGGGGGTGTTGGACACCATATATTTT.

This chain joins TRBV3-1 (or the pseudogene TRBV3-2) and TRBJ2-7, with D possibly matching TRBD1 (6 bases). The CDR3 sequence is 13 residues long. CDR1 is LGHDT, CDR2 YNNKEL, per germline (reference sequence). V lost 7 bases, J lost 5 bases, and 15 bases lay in between. The CDR3 loop is CASNLQGANEQYF. Written as DNA, the CDR3 is TGTGCCAGCAACCTACAGGGTGCTAACGAGCAGTACTTC.

The CDR3 loop is CSASRGLAGGGTDTQYF. CDR3 bases: TGCAGTGCTAGTCGCGGACTAGCGGGGGGGGGCACAGATACGCAGTATTTT. This chain links TRBV20-1 with TRBJ2-3, with 15 bases fitting TRBD2. The CDR3 runs to 17 residues. CDR1 DFQATT and CDR2 SNEGSKA come from the germline V gene (reference sequence). With 3 bases clipped from V and 1 base from J, the junction kept 5 bases outside the gene matches.

The V call is TRBV5-8, the J call TRBJ2-3, with 8 bases fitting TRBD1. Germline CDR1 is SGHTS and CDR2 is YDEGEE. Trimming removed 1 base from V and 4 bases from J; junction bases left unmatched: 11. This CDR3 comprises 17 residues. CDR3 DNA: TGTGCCAGCAGCTTGCCCCGGGACAGGCAAATTGCAGATACGCAGTATTTT. It codes for CASSLPRDRQIADTQYF.

The J gene is TRBJ1-1, the V gene TRBV11-3; no firm D call. V dropped 2 bases and J dropped 3 bases, with 7 bases sitting between them. The CDR3 runs 13 residues. CDR1 is SGHNT, CDR2 YENEEA, per germline. CDR3 nucleotide sequence: TGTGCCAGCAGCTTACTGAGGGACACTGAAGCTTTCTTT. Encoded protein: CASSLLRDTEAFF.

J is TRBJ1-4 and V is TRBV2; D gene ambiguous. Between the trimmed V and J ends, which lost 10 bases and 1 base, there was a span of 10 bases. The length of the CDR3 is 13 residues. CDR1 and CDR2 (germline): SNHLY, FYNNEI. The CDR3 sequence is CATSRETNEKLFF. CDR3 DNA: TGTGCCACCTCGAGGGAAACTAATGAAAAACTGTTTTTT.

The chain combines TRBV18 with TRBJ2-7; TRBD1 agrees at 10 bases. The germline CDR1 and CDR2 sequences are KGHSH and LQKENI. J lost 1 base, V lost 3 bases, and 3 bases had no gene match. The CDR3 has 15 residues. In nucleotides, the CDR3 is TGTGCCAGCTCACCCGGGACAGGGGATTCCTACGAGCAGTACTTC. It translates to CASSPGTGDSYEQYF.

This clone was recorded only once. This chain joins TRBV24-1 and TRBJ2-2; D is ambiguous. Germline V lookup: CDR1 KGHDR, CDR2 SFDVKD. V lost 6 bases and J lost 7, with 5 bases in between. This CDR3 has 11 residues. CDR3 sequence (DNA): TGTGCCACCAGTTCCCTCGGGGAGCTGTTTTTT. Amino acids: CATSSLGELFF.